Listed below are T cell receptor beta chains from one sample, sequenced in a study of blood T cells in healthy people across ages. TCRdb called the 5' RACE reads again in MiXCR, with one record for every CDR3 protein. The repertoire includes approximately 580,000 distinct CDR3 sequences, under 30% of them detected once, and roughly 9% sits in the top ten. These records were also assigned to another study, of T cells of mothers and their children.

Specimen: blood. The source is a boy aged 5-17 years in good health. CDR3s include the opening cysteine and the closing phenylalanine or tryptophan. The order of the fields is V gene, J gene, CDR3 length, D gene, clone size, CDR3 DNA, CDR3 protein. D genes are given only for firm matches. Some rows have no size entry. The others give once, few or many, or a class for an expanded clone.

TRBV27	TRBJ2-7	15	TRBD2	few	TGTGCCAGCAGTAGGCGGGAGAGGGCCTCCTACGAGCAGTACTTC	CASSRRERASYEQYF
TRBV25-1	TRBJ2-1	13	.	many	TGTGCCAGCAGTGAATTTGGGGAACATGAGCAGTTCTTC	CASSEFGEHEQFF
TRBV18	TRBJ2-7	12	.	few	TGTGCCAGCTCACCAGTAGGATCCGAGCAGTACTTC	CASSPVGSEQYF
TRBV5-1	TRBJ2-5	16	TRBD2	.	TGCGCCAGCAGCGCGACTAGCGGGGGGTCCGGAGAGACCCAGTACTTC	CASSATSGGSGETQYF
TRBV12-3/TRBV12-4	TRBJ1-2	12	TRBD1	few	TGTGCCAGCAGCGACAGGGTGCAAGGCTACACCTTC	CASSDRVQGYTF
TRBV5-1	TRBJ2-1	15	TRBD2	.	TGCGCCAGCAGCTCCCCGGGACTAGCTGGCAATGAGCAGTTCTTC	CASSSPGLAGNEQFF
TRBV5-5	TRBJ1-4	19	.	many	TGTGCCAGCAGCCCTAGGTACGCAAGTCCGGGGGCAACTAATGAAAAACTGTTTTTT	CASSPRYASPGATNEKLFF
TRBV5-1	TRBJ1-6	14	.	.	TGCGCCAGCAGCTTGGTAGGGTACGGTTCACCCCTCCACTTT	CASSLVGYGSPLHF
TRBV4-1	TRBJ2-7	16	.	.	TGCGCCAGCAGCCAAGTCGCTAGTAGCGGATTTTACGAGCAGTACTTC	CASSQVASSGFYEQYF
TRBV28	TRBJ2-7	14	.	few	TGTGCCAGCAGTTTTGGGACGGCGTCCTACGAGCAGTACTTC	CASSFGTASYEQYF
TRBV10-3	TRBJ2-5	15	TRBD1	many	TGTGCCATCAGTGAAGGGGGACAGGGGCAGGAGACCCAGTACTTC	CAISEGGQGQETQYF
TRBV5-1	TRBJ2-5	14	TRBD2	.	TGCGCCAGCAGCTTGGTCGCCGGGAGGGAGACCCAGTACTTC	CASSLVAGRETQYF
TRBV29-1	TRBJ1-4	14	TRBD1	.	TGCAGCGTCCTCAGGGGGCCTAATAATGAAAAACTGTTTTTT	CSVLRGPNNEKLFF
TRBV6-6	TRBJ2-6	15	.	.	TGTGCCAGCAGTTACAGCACCACTGGGGCCAACGTCCTGACTTTC	CASSYSTTGANVLTF
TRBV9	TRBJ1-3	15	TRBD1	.	TGTGCCAGCAGCTCTTCGGGACAGCCCCAAAACACCATATATTTT	CASSSSGQPQNTIYF